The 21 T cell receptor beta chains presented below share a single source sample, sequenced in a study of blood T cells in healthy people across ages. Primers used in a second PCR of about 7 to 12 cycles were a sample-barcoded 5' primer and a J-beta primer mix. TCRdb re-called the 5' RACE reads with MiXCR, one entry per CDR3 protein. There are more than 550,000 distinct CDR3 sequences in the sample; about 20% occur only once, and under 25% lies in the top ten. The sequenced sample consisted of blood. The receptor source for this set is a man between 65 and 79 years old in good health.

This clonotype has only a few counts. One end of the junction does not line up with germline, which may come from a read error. CDR3 nucleotides: TGTGCCAACAGCTTAGCAGGGATCACTGAAGCTTTCTTT. This gives the protein CANSLAGITEAFF. This rearrangement joins TRBV7-6 to TRBJ1-1; perhaps TRBD1 as D (5 bases). The CDR3 extends over 13 amino acids. Germline lookup yields CDR1 SGHVS and CDR2 FNYEAQ. The variable domain in full, with the rest retrieved from reference TRBV7-6 and TRBJ1-1, is GAGVSQSPRYKVTKRGQDVALRCDPISGHVSLYWYRQALGQGPEFLTYFNYEAQQDKSGLPNDRFSAERPEGSISTLTIQRTEQRDSAMYRCANSLAGITEAFFGQGTRLTVV.

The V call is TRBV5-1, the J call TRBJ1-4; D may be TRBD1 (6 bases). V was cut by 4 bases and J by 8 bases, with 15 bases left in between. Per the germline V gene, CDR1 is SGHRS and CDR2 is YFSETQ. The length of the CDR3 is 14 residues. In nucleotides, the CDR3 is TGCGCCAGCAGCGTCGGAGGGGGTGAGGAAAAACTGTTTTTT. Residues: CASSVGGGEEKLFF.

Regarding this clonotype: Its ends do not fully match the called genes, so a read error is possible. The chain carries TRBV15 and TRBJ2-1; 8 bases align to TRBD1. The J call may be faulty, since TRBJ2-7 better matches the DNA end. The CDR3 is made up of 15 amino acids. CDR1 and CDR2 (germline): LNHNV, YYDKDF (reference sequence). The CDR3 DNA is TGTGCCACCAACAGAGGAATTAGACAGGGGACCGAGCAGTACTTC. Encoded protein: CATNRGIRQGTEQYF.

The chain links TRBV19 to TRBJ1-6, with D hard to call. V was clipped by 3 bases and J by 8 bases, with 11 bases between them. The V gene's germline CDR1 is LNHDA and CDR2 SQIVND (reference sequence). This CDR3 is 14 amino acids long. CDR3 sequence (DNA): TGTGCCAGTAGTATTAATGAACTGGATTCACCCCTCCACTTT. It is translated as CASSINELDSPLHF.

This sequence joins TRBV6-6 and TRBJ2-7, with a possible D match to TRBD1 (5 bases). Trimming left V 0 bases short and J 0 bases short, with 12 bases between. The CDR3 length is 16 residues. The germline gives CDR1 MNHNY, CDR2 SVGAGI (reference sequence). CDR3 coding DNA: TGTGCCAGCAGTTACTCGTTGGGGCATAACTCCTACGAGCAGTACTTC. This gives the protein CASSYSLGHNSYEQYF.

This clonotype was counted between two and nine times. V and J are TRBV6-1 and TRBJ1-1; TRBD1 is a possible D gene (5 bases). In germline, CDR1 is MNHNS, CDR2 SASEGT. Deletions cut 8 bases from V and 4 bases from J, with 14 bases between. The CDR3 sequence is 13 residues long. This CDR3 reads CASGTTDLTEAFF. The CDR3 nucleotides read TGTGCCAGCGGAACGACAGACCTCACTGAAGCTTTCTTT.

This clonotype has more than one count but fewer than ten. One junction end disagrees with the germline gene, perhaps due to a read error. The DNA for the CDR3 is TGTGCCAGCAGTTTTCTGGGGGCCTCGGATTTT. As protein: CASSFLGASDF. V is TRBV28 and J is TRBJ2-3; D might be TRBD1 (6 bases). In germline, CDR1 is MDHEN, CDR2 SYDVKM. The CDR3 runs to 11 residues.

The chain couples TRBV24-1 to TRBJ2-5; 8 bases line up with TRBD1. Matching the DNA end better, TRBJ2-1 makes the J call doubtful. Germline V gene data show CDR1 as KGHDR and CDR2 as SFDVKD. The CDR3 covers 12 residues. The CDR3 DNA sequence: TGTGCCACCTCGGACAGGGTAAATGAGCAGTTCTTC. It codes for CATSDRVNEQFF.

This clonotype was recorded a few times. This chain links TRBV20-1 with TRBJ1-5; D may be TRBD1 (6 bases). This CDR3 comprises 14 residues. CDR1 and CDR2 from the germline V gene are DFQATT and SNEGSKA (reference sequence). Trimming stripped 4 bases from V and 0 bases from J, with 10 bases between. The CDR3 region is CSATPDSSNQPQHF. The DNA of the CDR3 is TGCAGTGCTACCCCGGACAGTAGCAATCAGCCCCAGCATTTT.

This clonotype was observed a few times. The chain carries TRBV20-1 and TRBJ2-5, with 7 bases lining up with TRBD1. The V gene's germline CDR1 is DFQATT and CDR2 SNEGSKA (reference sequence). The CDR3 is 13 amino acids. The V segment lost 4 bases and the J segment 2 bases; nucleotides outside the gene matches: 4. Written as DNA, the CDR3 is TGCAGTGCTAACCGGGACAGTCAAGAGACCCAGTACTTC. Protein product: CSANRDSQETQYF.

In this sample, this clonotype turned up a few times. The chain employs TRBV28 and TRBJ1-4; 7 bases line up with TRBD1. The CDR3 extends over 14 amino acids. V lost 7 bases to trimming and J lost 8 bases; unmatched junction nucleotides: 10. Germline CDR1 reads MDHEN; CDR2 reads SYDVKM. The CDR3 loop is CASTQQGREEKLFF. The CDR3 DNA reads TGTGCCAGCACCCAACAGGGGAGAGAGGAAAAACTGTTTTTT.

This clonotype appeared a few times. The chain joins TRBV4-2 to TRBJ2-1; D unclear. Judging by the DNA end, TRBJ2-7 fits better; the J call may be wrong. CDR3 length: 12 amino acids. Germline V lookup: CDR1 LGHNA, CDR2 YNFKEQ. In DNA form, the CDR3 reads TGTGCCAGCAGCTACAACGTTGTCGAGCAGTACTTC. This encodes CASSYNVVEQYF.

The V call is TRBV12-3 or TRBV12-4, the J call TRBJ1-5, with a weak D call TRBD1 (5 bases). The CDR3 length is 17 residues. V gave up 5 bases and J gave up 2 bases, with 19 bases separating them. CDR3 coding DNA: TGTGCCAGCAGTGGGAAAACAGGAAGGAGGGGCAATCAGCCCCAGCATTTT. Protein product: CASSGKTGRRGNQPQHF.

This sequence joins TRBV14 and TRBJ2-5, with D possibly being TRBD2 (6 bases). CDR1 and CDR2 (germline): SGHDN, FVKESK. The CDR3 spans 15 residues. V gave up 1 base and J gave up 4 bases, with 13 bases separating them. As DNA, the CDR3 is TGTGCCAGCAGCCAAGCGACGGGGCGGGGAGAGACCCAGTACTTC. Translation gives CASSQATGRGETQYF.

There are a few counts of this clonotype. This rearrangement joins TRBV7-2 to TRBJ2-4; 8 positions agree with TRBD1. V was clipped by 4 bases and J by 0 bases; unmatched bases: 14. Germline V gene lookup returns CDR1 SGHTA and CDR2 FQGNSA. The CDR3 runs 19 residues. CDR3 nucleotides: TGTGCCAGCAGCTCTCACCGGGACAGGTCCCATTTAGCCAAAAACATTCAGTACTTC. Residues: CASSSHRDRSHLAKNIQYF.

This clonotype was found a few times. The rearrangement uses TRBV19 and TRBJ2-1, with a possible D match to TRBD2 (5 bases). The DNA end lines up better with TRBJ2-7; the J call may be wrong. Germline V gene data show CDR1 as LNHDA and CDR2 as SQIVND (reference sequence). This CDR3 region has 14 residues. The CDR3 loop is CASRGRGRSYEQYF. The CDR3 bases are TGTGCCAGTAGGGGGAGAGGCAGATCCTACGAGCAGTACTTC.

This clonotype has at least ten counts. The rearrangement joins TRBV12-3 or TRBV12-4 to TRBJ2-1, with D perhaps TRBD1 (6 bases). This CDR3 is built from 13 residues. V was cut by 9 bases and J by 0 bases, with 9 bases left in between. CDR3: CASRGSSYNEQFF. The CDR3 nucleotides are TGTGCCAGTAGGGGGAGCTCCTACAATGAGCAGTTCTTC.

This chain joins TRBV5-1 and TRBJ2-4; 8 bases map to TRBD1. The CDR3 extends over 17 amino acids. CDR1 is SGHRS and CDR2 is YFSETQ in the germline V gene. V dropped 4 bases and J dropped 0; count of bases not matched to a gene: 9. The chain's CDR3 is CASSPSDRGLAKNIQYF. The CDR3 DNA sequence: TGCGCCAGCAGCCCCTCTGACAGGGGACTAGCCAAAAACATTCAGTACTTC.

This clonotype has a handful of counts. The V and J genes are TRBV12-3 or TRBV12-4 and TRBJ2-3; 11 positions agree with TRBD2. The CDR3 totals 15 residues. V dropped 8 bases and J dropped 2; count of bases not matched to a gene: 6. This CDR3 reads CASGVAGGPTDTQYF. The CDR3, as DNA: TGTGCCAGCGGGGTAGCGGGAGGGCCCACAGATACGCAGTATTTT.

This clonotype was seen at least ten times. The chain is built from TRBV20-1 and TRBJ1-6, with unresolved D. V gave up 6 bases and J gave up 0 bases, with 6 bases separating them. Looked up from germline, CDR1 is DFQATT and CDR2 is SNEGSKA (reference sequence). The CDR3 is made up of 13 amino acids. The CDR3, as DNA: TGCAGTGCCGGGAGCTCCTATAATTCACCCCTCCACTTT. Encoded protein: CSAGSSYNSPLHF.

The DNA of the CDR3 is TGTGCCAGCAGCTTGGCCGGACTAGCGGCAGAGACCCAGTACTTC. Translating it yields CASSLAGLAAETQYF. This chain joins TRBV5-4 and TRBJ2-5; 10 nucleotides align to TRBD2. The CDR3 is 15 residues long. Germline V gives CDR1 SGHNT, CDR2 YYREEE (reference sequence). Trimming cost V 0 bases and J 4 bases; bases outside gene matches: 3.